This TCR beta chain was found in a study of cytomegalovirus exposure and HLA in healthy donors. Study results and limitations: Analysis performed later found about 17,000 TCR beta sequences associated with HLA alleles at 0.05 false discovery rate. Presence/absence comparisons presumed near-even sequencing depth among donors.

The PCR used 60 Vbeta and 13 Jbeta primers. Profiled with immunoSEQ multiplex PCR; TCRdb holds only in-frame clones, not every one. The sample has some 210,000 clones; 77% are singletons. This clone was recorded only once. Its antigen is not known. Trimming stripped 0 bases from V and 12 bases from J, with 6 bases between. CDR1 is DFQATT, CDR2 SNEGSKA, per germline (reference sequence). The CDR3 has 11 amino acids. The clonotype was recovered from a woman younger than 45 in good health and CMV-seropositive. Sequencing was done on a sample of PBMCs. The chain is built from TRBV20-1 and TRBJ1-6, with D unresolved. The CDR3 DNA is TGCAGTGCTAGAGATGAGGGACCCCTCCACTTT. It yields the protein CSARDEGPLHF.